The sequence of this TCR beta chain was determined in a study of neurological immune-mediated disorders. Notes on the study in general: The most TCR clonal expansion was seen in HTLV-1-associated myelopathy, whereas the least was seen in multiple sclerosis, below the level in healthy controls. The multiple sclerosis repertoire cluster was associated with no clinical or MRI feature.

V was trimmed by 5 bases and J by 0 bases, leaving 14 bases between them. The CDR3 is made up of 16 amino acids. Germline V gene lookup returns CDR1 SGHVS and CDR2 FNYEAQ. In this sample, this clonotype turned up many times. Its specificity is unknown. cDNA was made by 5'RACE with 10-nucleotide random UMIs. TCRdb redid the calling of the 5' RACE reads with MiXCR, one entry per CDR3 protein. Here the sample spans approximately 52,000 distinct CDR3 sequences, about 3% being singletons. This sequence originates from a man aged 40-50 years with multiple sclerosis. The specimen was PBMCs. This chain connects TRBV7-6 to TRBJ1-3; D is unresolved. The CDR3 protein is CASSPGPDISGNTIYF. In DNA, the CDR3 is TGTGCCAGCAGCCCCGGACCTGATATCTCTGGAAACACCATATATTTT.